Listed below are T cell receptor beta chains from one sample, sequenced in a study of control samples from healthy donors and cancer patients. Data came from immunoSEQ multiplex PCR; TCRdb stores just in-frame clones and leaves some out. Altogether roughly 47,000 clones are present, 87% being singletons, with the ten largest covering about 9.4%. The sequencing input was PBMCs. These receptors all stem from a woman aged 55-69 years with lung cancer. Both conserved end residues are part of each CDR3. D genes are given only for firm matches. The listing skips clone size in some rows; elsewhere it reads once, few, many or a size class.

abundance	j_gene	d_gene	v_gene	CDR3nt	CDR3aa
.	TRBJ2-5	.	TRBV6-5	TGTGCCAGCAGTTACGGGGGGGGCTGGGGAAGAGAGACCCAGTACTTC	CASSYGGGWGRETQYF
.	TRBJ2-5	.	TRBV7-9	TGTGCCAGCAGCTTAGGGGAACAGACCCAGTACTTC	CASSLGEQTQYF
.	TRBJ2-3	.	TRBV12-3/TRBV12-4	TGTGCCAGCAGCCTGGGGGAAGATACGCAGTATTTT	CASSLGEDTQYF
.	TRBJ2-5	.	TRBV29-1	TGCAGCGGAAACTTGGGGGGTGTGAGGGAGACCCAGTACTTC	CSGNLGGVRETQYF
.	TRBJ1-4	TRBD1	TRBV11-2	TGTGCCAGCAGCTCCTCCGACAGGGGCAATGAAAAACTGTTTTTT	CASSSSDRGNEKLFF
.	TRBJ2-7	TRBD2	TRBV11-3	TGTGCCAGCAGCTTAGACCGGGGGACTAGCGGGGAAAGCTACGAGCAGTACTTC	CASSLDRGTSGESYEQYF
.	TRBJ2-2	.	TRBV4-1	TGCGCCAGCAGACAGGGCGGCGCCGGGGAGCTGTTTTTT	CASRQGGAGELFF
.	TRBJ1-1	.	TRBV5-1	TGCGCCAGCAGCCCAGCCGGGACGTTGAACACTGAAGCTTTCTTT	CASSPAGTLNTEAFF
.	TRBJ2-1	TRBD2	TRBV27	TGTGCCAGCAGGGGACGGACTAGCGGGAGTTTCTATGAGCAGTTCTTC	CASRGRTSGSFYEQFF
.	TRBJ2-7	.	TRBV5-5	TGTGCCAGCAGCTTCGGGGCAGGGGCCTACGAGCAGTACTTC	CASSFGAGAYEQYF
.	TRBJ2-2	.	TRBV27	TGTGCCAGCAGCCGGAGCGGGCTTGGGGACACCGGGGAGCTGTTTTTT	CASSRSGLGDTGELFF
.	TRBJ2-7	.	TRBV2	TGTGCCAGCAGCCCCGGGCTGGCGATCTACGAGCAGTACTTC	CASSPGLAIYEQYF
.	TRBJ2-1	.	TRBV6-1	TGTGCCAGCAGTGAAACCAAGCAGTTCTTC	CASSETKQFF
.	TRBJ1-5	.	TRBV5-1	TGCGCCAGCAGCTTGGGACCCGCAGGGAAGAATAGCAATCAGCCCCAGCATTTT	CASSLGPAGKNSNQPQHF
.	TRBJ2-7	TRBD2	TRBV28	TGTGCCAGCAGTTTGGCGGGAGATAATTGCGAGCAGTACTTC	CASSLAGDNCEQYF
.	TRBJ1-1	TRBD1	TRBV27	TGTGCCAGCAGCTCGACAGGGGATTGGACTGAAGCTTTCTTT	CASSSTGDWTEAFF
.	TRBJ1-5	.	TRBV6-5	TGTGCCAGCCAGAGAAGCAGGGATAGCAATCAGCCCCAGCATTTT	CASQRSRDSNQPQHF
.	TRBJ2-1	.	TRBV19	TGTGCCAGTAAAACTAACAAGCTAGTTCGGAACAATGAGCAGTTCTTC	CASKTNKLVRNNEQFF
.	TRBJ1-4	TRBD1	TRBV5-1	TGCGCCAGCGGGGGACAGCCGCGGGAAAAACTGTTTTTT	CASGGQPREKLFF
.	TRBJ2-4	.	TRBV7-9	TGTGCCAGCAGCTTAGAATACAGAAAAAACATTCAGTACTTC	CASSLEYRKNIQYF
once	TRBJ2-7	TRBD2	TRBV5-1	TGCGCCAGCAGCTTGGCTAGCGGGGGGACAGTGTCCTACGAGCAGTACTTC	CASSLASGGTVSYEQYF
.	TRBJ1-2	.	TRBV4-1	TGCGCCAGCAGCCCCTTTGGACGTGAGGTGGATGGCTACACCTTC	CASSPFGREVDGYTF
.	TRBJ1-5	.	TRBV27	TGTGCCAGCAGTGTAATAAGAGGGACAAAACCTCGGGGGCCCCAGCATTTT	CASSVIRGTKPRGPQHF
.	TRBJ2-2	.	TRBV6-4	TGTGCCAGCAGGGAGGGCCCCGGGGAGCTGTTTTTT	CASREGPGELFF
.	TRBJ2-5	.	TRBV4-1	TGCGCCAGCAGCCAAGCCCGCCTGGGAATACAAGAGACCCAGTACTTC	CASSQARLGIQETQYF
.	TRBJ1-6	.	TRBV3-1/TRBV3-2	TGTGCCAGCAGCCATGACGGGGGGCTGGGTAATTCACCCCCCCACTTT	CASSHDGGLGNSPPHF
.	TRBJ1-1	.	TRBV5-4	TGTGCCAGCAGCATTGACAGGAACACTGAAGCTTTCTTT	CASSIDRNTEAFF
.	TRBJ2-3	TRBD2	TRBV19	TGTGCCAGTAGTAGGACTAGCGGGAGCGCAGATACGCAGTATTTT	CASSRTSGSADTQYF
.	TRBJ2-1	.	TRBV6-6	TGTGCCAGCAGTTACTTATCCCTCTTCTACAATGAGCAGTTCTTC	CASSYLSLFYNEQFF
.	TRBJ1-1	TRBD1	TRBV5-1	TGCGCCAGCAGCTCCGACAGGGGAGGCACTGAAGCTTTCTTT	CASSSDRGGTEAFF
.	TRBJ2-2	.	TRBV5-4	TGTGCCAGCAGCGCGGGACAGAACACCGGGGAGCTGTTTTTT	CASSAGQNTGELFF
.	TRBJ1-3	.	TRBV3-1/TRBV3-2	TGTGCCAGCAGCCACCAACATCGGGGGGCTGGAAACACCATATATTTT	CASSHQHRGAGNTIYF
.	TRBJ1-2	TRBD1	TRBV12-3/TRBV12-4	TGTGCCAGCAGTGGACAGGGGGAGGCGGGCTACACCTTC	CASSGQGEAGYTF
.	TRBJ2-3	TRBD1	TRBV10-3	TGTGCCATCAGTGAGTTAGGGGGCGCAGATACGCAGTATTTT	CAISELGGADTQYF
.	TRBJ1-5	.	TRBV6-5	TGTGCCAGCAGTTACGACGGGTTGGGTGATCAGCCCCAGCATTTT	CASSYDGLGDQPQHF
.	TRBJ2-1	TRBD2	TRBV9	TGTGCCAGCAGCATCAGGACTAGCAAGCATGAGCAGTTCTTC	CASSIRTSKHEQFF
.	TRBJ1-2	.	TRBV19	TGTGCCAGTAGAGGTCCCACAGGGAATTGGGGCTACACCTTC	CASRGPTGNWGYTF
.	TRBJ1-6	.	TRBV5-5	TGTGCCAGCAGTCCACAAAGGGGGAGGGTTCTTTCACCCCTCCACTTT	CASSPQRGRVLSPLHF
.	TRBJ1-1	.	TRBV4-2	TGTGCCAGCAGCCATGCTAGGGGAGGGGCGAACACTGAAGCTTTCTTT	CASSHARGGANTEAFF
.	TRBJ2-7	TRBD2	TRBV9	TGTGCCAGCAGCGTAGCTAGCGGGACCCGTTTCGAGCAGTACTTC	CASSVASGTRFEQYF
few	TRBJ1-5	.	TRBV7-2	TGTGCCAGCAGCTTAGCCACAGGGCCCCAGCATTTT	CASSLATGPQHF
once	TRBJ1-5	.	TRBV27	TGTGCCAGCAGCCGCTCCCGGGACAATAGCAATCAGCCCCAGCATTTT	CASSRSRDNSNQPQHF
.	TRBJ2-1	TRBD2	TRBV9	TGTGCCAGCAGCGAGGGGCGGGAGGGGGGTTTTAATGAGCAGTTCTTC	CASSEGREGGFNEQFF
.	TRBJ2-3	.	TRBV21-1	TGTGCCAGCAGCCCCGCGGATACGCAGTATTTT	CASSPADTQYF
.	TRBJ1-2	.	TRBV12-3/TRBV12-4	TGTGCCAGCAGTTGGGGGGGGAACTATGGCTACACCTTC	CASSWGGNYGYTF
.	TRBJ2-2	TRBD2	TRBV3-1/TRBV3-2	TGTGCCAGCAGCCATGGTAGCGGGAGCTGGGGAGCGAACACCGGGGAGCTGTTTTTT	CASSHGSGSWGANTGELFF
.	TRBJ2-5	.	TRBV6-2/TRBV6-3	TGTGCCAGCAGTTACGGGACAATAGAGACCCAGTACTTC	CASSYGTIETQYF
.	TRBJ1-4	.	TRBV2	TGTGCCAGCAGAAGCAACACGAATGAAAAACTGTTTTTT	CASRSNTNEKLFF
.	TRBJ2-2	.	TRBV4-3	TGCGCCAGCAGCCTAGGAGGAGGGTGGCGCAACACCGGGGAGCTGTTTTTT	CASSLGGGWRNTGELFF
.	TRBJ1-4	TRBD1	TRBV15	TGTGCCACCAGCTTAACAGGGGGCAGCGGTGAAAAACTGTTTTTT	CATSLTGGSGEKLFF
.	TRBJ1-1	.	TRBV6-5	TGTGCCAGCAGTTACTCGACGGTCAAAAGGAGCACTGAAGCTTTCTTT	CASSYSTVKRSTEAFF
few	TRBJ2-7	.	TRBV28	TGTGCCAGCAGTTTACAAGCTGGCGAGCAGTACTTC	CASSLQAGEQYF
.	TRBJ2-7	.	TRBV27	TGTGCCAGCAGTGTGGACTCCTACGAGCAGTACTTC	CASSVDSYEQYF
.	TRBJ1-2	.	TRBV13	TGTGCCAGCAGCACTTCAGGGCTGGGCTACACCTTC	CASSTSGLGYTF
.	TRBJ1-1	.	TRBV9	TGTGCCAGCAGCGTAGGACAGACCGAAGCTTTCTTT	CASSVGQTEAFF
.	TRBJ2-2	.	TRBV18	TGTGCCAGCTCACCATTACAGGATACCGGGGAGCTGTTTTTT	CASSPLQDTGELFF
.	TRBJ2-3	.	TRBV21-1	TGTGCCAGCAGTCCATACACAGATACGCAGTATTTT	CASSPYTDTQYF